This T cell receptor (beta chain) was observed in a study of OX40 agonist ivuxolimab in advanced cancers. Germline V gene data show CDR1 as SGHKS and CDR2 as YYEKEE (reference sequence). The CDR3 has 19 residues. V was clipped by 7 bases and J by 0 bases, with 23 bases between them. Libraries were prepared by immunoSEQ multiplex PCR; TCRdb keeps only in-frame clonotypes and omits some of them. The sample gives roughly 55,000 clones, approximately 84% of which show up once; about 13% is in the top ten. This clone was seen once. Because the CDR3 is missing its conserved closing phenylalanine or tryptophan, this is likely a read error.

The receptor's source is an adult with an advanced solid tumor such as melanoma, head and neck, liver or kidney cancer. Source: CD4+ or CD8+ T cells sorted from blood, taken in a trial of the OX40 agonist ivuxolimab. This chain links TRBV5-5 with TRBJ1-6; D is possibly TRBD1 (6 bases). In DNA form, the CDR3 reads TGTGCCAGCGGAGGGGGGGAAGATGATATAAGCTCCTATAATTCACCCCTCCACCTT. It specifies CASGGGEDDISSYNSPLHL.